The text below deals with one T cell receptor beta chain. Its specificity is not known. The sample originates from a study of OX40 agonist ivuxolimab in advanced cancers. Findings and limits, study-wide: Individuals who were partial responders at 0.1-3.0 mg/kg had clonal expansion that ranked among the lowest.

The CDR3 has 14 residues. The germline V gene encodes CDR1 SNHLY and CDR2 FYNNEI. The V end was cut by 4 bases, the J end by 0 bases, with 6 bases between. Measured with immunoSEQ multiplex PCR; TCRdb has only the in-frame clones, and not every one. The sample shows tens of thousands of clones, around nine tenths of them seen only once. Sequences were derived from CD4+ or CD8+ T cells sorted from blood, sampled in a trial of the OX40 agonist ivuxolimab. This rearrangement joins TRBV2 to TRBJ1-4; D remains ambiguous. This TCR was recovered from an adult with an advanced solid tumor such as melanoma, head and neck, liver or kidney cancer. CDR3 residues: CASSGESTNEKLFF. CDR3 nucleotides: TGTGCCAGCAGTGGGGAGTCAACTAATGAAAAACTGTTTTTT.